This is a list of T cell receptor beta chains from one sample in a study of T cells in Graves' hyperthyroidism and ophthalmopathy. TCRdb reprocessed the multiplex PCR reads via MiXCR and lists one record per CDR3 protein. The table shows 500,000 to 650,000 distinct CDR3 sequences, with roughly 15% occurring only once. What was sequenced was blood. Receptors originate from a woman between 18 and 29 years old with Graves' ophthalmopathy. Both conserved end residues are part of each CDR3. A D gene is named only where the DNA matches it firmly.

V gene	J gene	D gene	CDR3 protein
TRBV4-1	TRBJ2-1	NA	CASSQVRDYNEQFF
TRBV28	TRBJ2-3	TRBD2	CASSWISGLAADTQYF
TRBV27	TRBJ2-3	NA	CASSLIDGSTDTQYF
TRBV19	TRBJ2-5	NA	CASSINDRAVTQYF
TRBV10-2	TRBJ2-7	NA	CASSTGTYRERYEQYF
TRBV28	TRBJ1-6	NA	CASRPRHFNNSPLHF
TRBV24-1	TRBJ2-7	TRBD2	CATSDLGTSGMYEQYF
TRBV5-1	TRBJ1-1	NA	CASTAGMNTEAFF
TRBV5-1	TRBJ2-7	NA	CASRQREDGSYEQYF
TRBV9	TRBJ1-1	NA	CASSAWGGTGGTEAFF